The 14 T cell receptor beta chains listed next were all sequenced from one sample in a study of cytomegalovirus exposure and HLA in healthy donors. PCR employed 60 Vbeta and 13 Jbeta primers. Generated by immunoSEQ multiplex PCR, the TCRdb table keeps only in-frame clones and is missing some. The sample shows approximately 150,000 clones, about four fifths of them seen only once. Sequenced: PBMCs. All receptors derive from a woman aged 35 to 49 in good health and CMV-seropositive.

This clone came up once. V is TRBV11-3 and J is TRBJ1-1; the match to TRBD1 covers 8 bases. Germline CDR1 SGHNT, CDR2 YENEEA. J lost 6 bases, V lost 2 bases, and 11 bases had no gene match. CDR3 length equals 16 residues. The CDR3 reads CASSLYSAGQGSEAFF. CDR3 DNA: TGTGCCAGCAGCTTATATTCGGCAGGACAGGGCTCTGAAGCTTTCTTT.

In nucleotides, the CDR3 is TGTGCCAGCAGTTTATGGAGGGGACAGGGGTACAATCAGCCCCAGCATTTT. Residues: CASSLWRGQGYNQPQHF. V usage is TRBV28 and J usage is TRBJ1-5; 10 bases are shared with TRBD1. Germline V lookup: CDR1 MDHEN, CDR2 SYDVKM. The CDR3 consists of 17 residues. V was clipped by 0 bases and J by 3 bases; unmatched bases: 5. Combining the CDR3 with reference TRBV28 and TRBJ1-5 gives the whole variable domain DVKVTQSSRYLVKRTGEKVFLECVQDMDHENMFWYRQDPGLGLRLIYFSYDVKMKEKGDIPEGYSVSREKKERFSLILESASTNQTSMYLCASSLWRGQGYNQPQHFGDGTRLSIL.

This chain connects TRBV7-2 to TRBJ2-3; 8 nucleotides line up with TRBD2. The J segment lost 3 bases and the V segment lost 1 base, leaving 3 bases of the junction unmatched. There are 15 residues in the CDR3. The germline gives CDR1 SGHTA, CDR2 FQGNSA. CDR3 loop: CASSLGGRWTDTQYF. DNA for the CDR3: TGTGCCAGCAGCTTAGGCGGGAGGTGGACAGATACGCAGTATTTT. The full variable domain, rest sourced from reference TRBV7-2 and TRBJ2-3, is GAGVSQSPSNKVTEKGKDVELRCDPISGHTALYWYRQSLGQGLEFLIYFQGNSAPDKSGLPSDRFSAERTGGSVSTLTIQRTQQEDSAVYLCASSLGGRWTDTQYFGPGTRLTVL.

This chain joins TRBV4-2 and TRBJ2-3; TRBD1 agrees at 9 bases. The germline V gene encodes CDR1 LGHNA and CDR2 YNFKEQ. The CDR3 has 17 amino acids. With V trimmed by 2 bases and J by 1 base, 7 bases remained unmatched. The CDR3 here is CASSQQGGTGRTDTQYF. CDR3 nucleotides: TGTGCCAGCAGCCAACAAGGGGGGACAGGGCGCACAGATACGCAGTATTTT.

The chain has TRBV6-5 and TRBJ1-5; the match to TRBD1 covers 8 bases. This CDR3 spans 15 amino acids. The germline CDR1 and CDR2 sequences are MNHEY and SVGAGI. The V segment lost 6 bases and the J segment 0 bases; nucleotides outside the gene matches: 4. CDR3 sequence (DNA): TGTGCCAGCAGGGTGACAGGGGATAGCAATCAGCCCCAGCATTTT. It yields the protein CASRVTGDSNQPQHF.

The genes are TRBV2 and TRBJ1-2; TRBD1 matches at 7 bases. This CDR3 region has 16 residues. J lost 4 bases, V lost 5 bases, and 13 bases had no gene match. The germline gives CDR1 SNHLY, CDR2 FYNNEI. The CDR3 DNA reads TGTGCCAGCAGTTCCCAGACAGGGCCCAACGTCTATGGCTACACCTTC. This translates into CASSSQTGPNVYGYTF.

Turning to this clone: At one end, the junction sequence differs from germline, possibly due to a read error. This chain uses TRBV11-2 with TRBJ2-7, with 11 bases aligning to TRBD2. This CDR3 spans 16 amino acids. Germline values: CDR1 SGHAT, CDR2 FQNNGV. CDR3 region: CASSLSLAGGSSEQYF. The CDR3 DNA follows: TGTGCCAGCAGCTTGTCCCTAGCGGGAGGCTCCTCCGAGCAGTACTTC.

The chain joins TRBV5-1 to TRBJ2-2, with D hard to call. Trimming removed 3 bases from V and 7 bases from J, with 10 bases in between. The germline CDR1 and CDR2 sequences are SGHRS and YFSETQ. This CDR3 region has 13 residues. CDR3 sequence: CASSSLGGGELFF. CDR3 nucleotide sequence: TGCGCCAGCAGCTCCCTCGGTGGCGGGGAGCTGTTTTTT.

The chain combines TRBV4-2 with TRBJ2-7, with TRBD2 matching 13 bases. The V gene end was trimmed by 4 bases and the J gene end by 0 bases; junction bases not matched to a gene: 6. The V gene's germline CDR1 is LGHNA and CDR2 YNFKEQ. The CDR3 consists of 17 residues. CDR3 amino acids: CASSPGLAGAFSYEQYF. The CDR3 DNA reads TGTGCCAGCAGCCCTGGACTAGCGGGAGCCTTCTCCTACGAGCAGTACTTC.

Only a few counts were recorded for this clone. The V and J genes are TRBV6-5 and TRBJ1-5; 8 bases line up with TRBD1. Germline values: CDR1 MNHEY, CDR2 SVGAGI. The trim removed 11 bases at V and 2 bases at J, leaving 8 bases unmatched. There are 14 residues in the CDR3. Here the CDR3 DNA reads TGTGCCGGGACCAGGGGGCTTGGCAATCAGCCCCAGCATTTT. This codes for CAGTRGLGNQPQHF.

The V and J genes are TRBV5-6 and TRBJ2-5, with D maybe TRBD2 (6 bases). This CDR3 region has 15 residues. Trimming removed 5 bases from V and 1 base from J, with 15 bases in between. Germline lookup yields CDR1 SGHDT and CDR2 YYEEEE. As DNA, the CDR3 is TGTGCCAGCAGGTCTGTGACTAGAGGCCAAGAGACCCAGTACTTC. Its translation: CASRSVTRGQETQYF.

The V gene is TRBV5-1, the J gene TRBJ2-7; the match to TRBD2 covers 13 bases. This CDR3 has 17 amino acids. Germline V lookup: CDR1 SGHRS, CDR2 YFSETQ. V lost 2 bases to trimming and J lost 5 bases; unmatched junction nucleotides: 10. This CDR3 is CASSFRLSGTSGNEQYF. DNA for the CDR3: TGCGCCAGCAGCTTTCGTTTGTCCGGGACTAGCGGGAACGAGCAGTACTTC.

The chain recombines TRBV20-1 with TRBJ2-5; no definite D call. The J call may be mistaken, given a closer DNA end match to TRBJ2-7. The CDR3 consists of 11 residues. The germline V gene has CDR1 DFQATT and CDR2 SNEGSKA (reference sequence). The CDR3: CSAREDYEQYF. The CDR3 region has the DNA TGCAGTGCTAGAGAGGACTACGAGCAGTACTTC.

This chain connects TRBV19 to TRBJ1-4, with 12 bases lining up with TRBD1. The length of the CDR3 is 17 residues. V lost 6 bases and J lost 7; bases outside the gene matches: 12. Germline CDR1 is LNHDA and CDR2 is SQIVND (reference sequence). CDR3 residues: CASSNTIRDRGREKLFF. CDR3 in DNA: TGTGCCAGTAGCAACACAATCCGGGACAGGGGGCGTGAAAAACTGTTTTTT. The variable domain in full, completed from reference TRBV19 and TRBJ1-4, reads DGGITQSPKYLFRKEGQNVTLSCEQNLNHDAMYWYRQDPGQGLRLIYYSQIVNDFQKGDIAEGYSVSREKKESFPLTVTSAQKNPTAFYLCASSNTIRDRGREKLFFGSGTQLSVL.